This record concerns one TCR beta chain sequence. Its antigen is still unknown. This entry belongs to a study of vaccination and CD4 T cells after COVID-19. Turning to the study itself: A vaccine, either BNT162b2 or mRNA-1273, was given to participants in two doses. The stimulus for the cells was overlapping spike peptides derived from SARS-CoV-2, HCoV-NL63, HCoV-OC43 and HCoV-229E.

As for time point: late sampling 161 to 241 days after vaccination in a few convalescent patients. Treatment: roughly ten-day PBMC culture with coronavirus spike peptide pools or control peptides (ViraFEST assay). Under the ViraFEST approach, antigen-specific T cells were expanded with peptide pools and TCRs subsequently sequenced. The CDR3 has 12 residues. With 3 bases removed from V and 3 bases from J, the gap between germline ends came to 9 bases. From germline, CDR1 is DFQATT and CDR2 SNEGSKA (reference sequence). Sequencing of DNA taken from cultured CD4+ T cells relied on the Oncomine TCR Beta short-read assay. Genomic DNA extraction was carried out from cultured CD4+ T cells. TCRdb reprocessed the PCR reads via MiXCR and lists one record per CDR3 protein. The table has around 25,000 distinct CDR3 sequences, less than 40% seen once.

This TCR was recovered from a human donor who had recovered from COVID-19. The material sequenced was CD4+ T cells from blood, cultured in vitro, taken about 7 months after SARS-CoV-2 vaccination. J is TRBJ2-7 and V is TRBV20-1; a weak D match, TRBD2 (6 bases). CDR3 sequence: CSASSGSYEQYF. The CDR3 DNA follows: TGCAGTGCTAGTTCCGGGAGCTACGAGCAGTACTTC.